These T cell receptor beta chains were read from a single sample in a study of blood T cell repertoires in COVID-19. The data were produced by immunoSEQ multiplex PCR, yet TCRdb's version contains in-frame clones alone and is incomplete. Here the sample spans about 87,000 clones, around 82% being singletons. The specimen was peripheral blood. Receptor source: a woman over 75 with COVID-19, enrolled during active disease. Both conserved end residues are part of each CDR3. Fields, in order: J gene, V gene, CDR3 protein.

>TRBJ1-2|TRBV5-4
CASSDPLEEYGYTF
>TRBJ1-2|TRBV30
CAWSVGTGYGYTF
>TRBJ1-2|TRBV12-3/TRBV12-4
CASRYSGAYGYTF
>TRBJ2-1|TRBV10-3
CAISSSGDFYNEQFF
>TRBJ1-4|TRBV20-1
CSATRLEKLFF
>TRBJ2-5|TRBV5-1
CASSPGLIQETQYF
>TRBJ1-3|TRBV9
CASSASPGTGRLSSGNTIYF
>TRBJ2-5|TRBV5-1
CASSFVAGVQETQYF
>TRBJ2-7|TRBV6-2/TRBV6-3
CASSYGSPDSRSYEQYF
>TRBJ2-5|TRBV9
CASSVLSGVTETQYF
>TRBJ2-7|TRBV3-1/TRBV3-2
CASTRSGREDYEQYF
>TRBJ2-7|TRBV5-6
CASSPRQSLFYEQYF
>TRBJ2-7|TRBV30
CAWSVGGEQYF
>TRBJ2-3|TRBV7-2
CASARTSGTDTQYF
>TRBJ1-3|TRBV27
CASRVTGSSGNTIYF
>TRBJ1-5|TRBV19
CASSISGGGDQPQHF
>TRBJ1-5|TRBV28
CASSRPWTGSFRNQPQHF
>TRBJ1-6|TRBV27
CASSLSGQFSPLHF
>TRBJ2-5|TRBV19
CASSIRPGGEETQYF
>TRBJ2-7|TRBV21-1
CASSKGGESPYEQYF
>TRBJ1-1|TRBV27
CASSIRTGRNTEAFF
>TRBJ2-1|TRBV19
CASSMGLAVLGEQFF
>TRBJ2-1|TRBV3-1/TRBV3-2
CASSQSTLAPYNEQFF
>TRBJ1-2|TRBV30
CAPYRGENYGYTF
>TRBJ1-2|TRBV19
CASSRSAGTGVNYGYTF
>TRBJ2-6|TRBV6-5
CASRTGGSGANVLTF
>TRBJ2-3|TRBV5-1
CASSPATPTSGRIGFKDTQYF
>TRBJ2-2|TRBV6-1
CASSESTSGRATGELFF
>TRBJ2-1|TRBV5-4
CASSGIAGGSYNEQFF
>TRBJ2-7|TRBV6-1
CASSERDYLSYEQYF
>TRBJ2-6|TRBV23-1
CASSQSTFWQGFHSGANVLTF
>TRBJ1-1|TRBV29-1
CSVPKGQGAFF
>TRBJ2-7|TRBV27
CASNSGRAYEQYF
>TRBJ2-1|TRBV27
CASSILAGGPWEQFF
>TRBJ2-7|TRBV10-2
CASSVPKPPGVSSYEQYF
>TRBJ2-1|TRBV27
CASSMEREPYNEQFF
>TRBJ1-1|TRBV12-3/TRBV12-4
CASRGGTDKAFF
>TRBJ2-7|TRBV6-5
CASSRPGSVYEQYF
>TRBJ2-2|TRBV7-8
CASSSGLAEPSNTGELFF
>TRBJ2-1|TRBV5-6
CASRRSGRVHEQFF
>TRBJ1-6|TRBV6-5
CASRGQGFTSPLHF
>TRBJ2-1|TRBV10-3
CAIGSSGLGGSYNEQFF
>TRBJ1-5|TRBV7-2
CASSLARGVNQPQHF
>TRBJ2-7|TRBV18
CASSPGHLTYEQYF
>TRBJ1-1|TRBV2
CASSQAGGEAFF
>TRBJ1-1|TRBV30
CAWRRAGEAFF
>TRBJ1-4|TRBV28
CATQTGGWGEKLFF
>TRBJ2-7|TRBV10-3
CAISVGQGGYEQYF
>TRBJ2-3|TRBV25-1
CASSDPSGTGGDTQYF
>TRBJ1-6|TRBV28
CASRTSKAGYMRSPLHF
>TRBJ2-7|TRBV5-1
CASSLGLSGGEQYF
>TRBJ1-1|TRBV2
CASGGTGGRGTEAFF
>TRBJ2-3|TRBV7-3
CASSPLGGTDTQYF
>TRBJ2-3|TRBV25-1
CASSEVVLGGDTQYF
>TRBJ2-5|TRBV6-5
CASRVGRETQYF
>TRBJ2-7|TRBV6-2/TRBV6-3
CASSYEIGTGFPHF
>TRBJ2-7|TRBV18
CASSPASGRAAQYF
>TRBJ2-1|TRBV20-1
CSDRGNNEQFF
>TRBJ1-6|TRBV5-3
CARSLGVRGEYSPLHF
>TRBJ2-3|TRBV24-1
CATSDPTRDTQYF